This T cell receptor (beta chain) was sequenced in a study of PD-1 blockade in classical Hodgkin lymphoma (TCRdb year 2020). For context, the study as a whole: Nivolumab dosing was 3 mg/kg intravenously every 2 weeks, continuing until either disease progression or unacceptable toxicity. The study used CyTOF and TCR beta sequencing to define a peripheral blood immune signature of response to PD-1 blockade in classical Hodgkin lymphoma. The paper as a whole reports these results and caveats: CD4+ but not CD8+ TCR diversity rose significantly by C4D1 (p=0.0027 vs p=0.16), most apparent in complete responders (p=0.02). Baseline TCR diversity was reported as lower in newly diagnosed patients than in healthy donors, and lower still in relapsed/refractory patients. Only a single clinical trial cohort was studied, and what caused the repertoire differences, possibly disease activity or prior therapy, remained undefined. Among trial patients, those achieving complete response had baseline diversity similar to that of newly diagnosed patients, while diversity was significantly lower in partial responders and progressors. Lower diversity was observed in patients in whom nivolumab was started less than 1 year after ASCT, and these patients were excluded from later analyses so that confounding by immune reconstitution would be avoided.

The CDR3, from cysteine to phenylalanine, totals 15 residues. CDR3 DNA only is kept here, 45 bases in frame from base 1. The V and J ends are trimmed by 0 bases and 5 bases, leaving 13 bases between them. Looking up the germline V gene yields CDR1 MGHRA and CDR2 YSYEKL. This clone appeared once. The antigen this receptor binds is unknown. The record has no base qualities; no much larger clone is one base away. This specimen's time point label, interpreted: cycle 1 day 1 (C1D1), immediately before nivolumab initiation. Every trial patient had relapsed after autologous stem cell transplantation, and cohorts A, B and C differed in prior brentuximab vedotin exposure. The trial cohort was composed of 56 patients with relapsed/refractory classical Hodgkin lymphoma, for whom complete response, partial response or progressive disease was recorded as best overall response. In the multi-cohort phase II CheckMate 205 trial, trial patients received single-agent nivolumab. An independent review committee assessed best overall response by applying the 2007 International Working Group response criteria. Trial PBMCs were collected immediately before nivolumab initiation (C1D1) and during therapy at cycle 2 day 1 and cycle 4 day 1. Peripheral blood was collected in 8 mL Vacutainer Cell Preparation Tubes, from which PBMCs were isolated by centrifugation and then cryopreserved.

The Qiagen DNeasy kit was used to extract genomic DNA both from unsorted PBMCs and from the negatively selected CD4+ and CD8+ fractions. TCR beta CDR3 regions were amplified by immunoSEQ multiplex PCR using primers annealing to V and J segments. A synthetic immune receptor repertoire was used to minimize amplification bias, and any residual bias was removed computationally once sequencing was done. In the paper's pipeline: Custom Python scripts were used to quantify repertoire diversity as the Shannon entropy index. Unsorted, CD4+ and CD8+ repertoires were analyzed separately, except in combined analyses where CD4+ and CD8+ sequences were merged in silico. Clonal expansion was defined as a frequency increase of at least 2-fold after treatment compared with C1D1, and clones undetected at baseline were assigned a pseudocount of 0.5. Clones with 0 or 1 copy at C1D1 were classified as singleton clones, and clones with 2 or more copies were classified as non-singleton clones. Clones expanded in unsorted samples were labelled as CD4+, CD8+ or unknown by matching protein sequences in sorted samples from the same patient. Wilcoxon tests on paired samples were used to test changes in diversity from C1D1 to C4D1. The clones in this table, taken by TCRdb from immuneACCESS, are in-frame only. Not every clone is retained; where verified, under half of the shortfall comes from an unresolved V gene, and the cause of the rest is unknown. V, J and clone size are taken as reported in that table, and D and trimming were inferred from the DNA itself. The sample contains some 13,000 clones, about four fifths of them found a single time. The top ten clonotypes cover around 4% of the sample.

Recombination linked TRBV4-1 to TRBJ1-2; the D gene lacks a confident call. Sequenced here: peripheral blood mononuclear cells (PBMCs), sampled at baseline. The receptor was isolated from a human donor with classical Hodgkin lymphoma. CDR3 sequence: CASSQDRGDRYGYTF. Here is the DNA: TGCGCCAGCAGCCAAGATCGGGGAGATAGGTATGGCTACACCTTC.